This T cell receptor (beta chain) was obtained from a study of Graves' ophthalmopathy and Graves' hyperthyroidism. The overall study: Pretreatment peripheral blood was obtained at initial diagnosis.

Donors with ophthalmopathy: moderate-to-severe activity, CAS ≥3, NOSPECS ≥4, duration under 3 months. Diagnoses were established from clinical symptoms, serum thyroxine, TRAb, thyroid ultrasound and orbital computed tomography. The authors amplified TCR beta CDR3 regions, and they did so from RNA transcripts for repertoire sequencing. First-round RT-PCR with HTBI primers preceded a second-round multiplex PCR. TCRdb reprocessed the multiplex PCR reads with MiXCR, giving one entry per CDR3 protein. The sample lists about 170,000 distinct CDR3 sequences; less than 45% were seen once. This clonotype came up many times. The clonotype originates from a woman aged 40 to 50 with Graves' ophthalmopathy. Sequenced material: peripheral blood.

CDR3 protein: CASSLRVTSGSHETQYF. The CDR3 DNA reads as TGTGCCAGCAGTTTAAGGGTGACTAGCGGGAGTCATGAGACCCAGTACTTC. This rearrangement joins TRBV27 to TRBJ2-5, with 12 bases aligning to TRBD2. Losses at the gene ends were 2 bases for V and 5 bases for J; bases not matched to a gene: 9. The CDR3 spans 17 residues. Germline CDR1 is MNHEY and CDR2 is SMNVEV (reference sequence).